This T cell receptor (beta chain) is drawn from a study of response to subunit inactivated influenza vaccine. The CDR3 spans 14 residues. The germline CDR1 and CDR2 sequences are DFQATT and SNEGSKA (reference sequence). V lost 5 bases to trimming and J lost 4 bases, with 18 bases between them. A single record per CDR3 protein comes from TCRdb applying MiXCR to the RT-PCR reads. The sample yields hundreds of thousands of distinct CDR3 sequences, approximately 13% seen once. Sequenced material: PBMCs from blood, taken less than 15 days before vaccination. The chain joins TRBV20-1 to TRBJ2-7; D gene ambiguous. This clonotype was obtained from a man in his fifties who received an inactivated influenza vaccine. This chain's CDR3 is CSAHRHGSTYEQYF. The CDR3 coding sequence is TGCAGTGCTCATCGTCACGGATCGACTTACGAGCAGTACTTC.